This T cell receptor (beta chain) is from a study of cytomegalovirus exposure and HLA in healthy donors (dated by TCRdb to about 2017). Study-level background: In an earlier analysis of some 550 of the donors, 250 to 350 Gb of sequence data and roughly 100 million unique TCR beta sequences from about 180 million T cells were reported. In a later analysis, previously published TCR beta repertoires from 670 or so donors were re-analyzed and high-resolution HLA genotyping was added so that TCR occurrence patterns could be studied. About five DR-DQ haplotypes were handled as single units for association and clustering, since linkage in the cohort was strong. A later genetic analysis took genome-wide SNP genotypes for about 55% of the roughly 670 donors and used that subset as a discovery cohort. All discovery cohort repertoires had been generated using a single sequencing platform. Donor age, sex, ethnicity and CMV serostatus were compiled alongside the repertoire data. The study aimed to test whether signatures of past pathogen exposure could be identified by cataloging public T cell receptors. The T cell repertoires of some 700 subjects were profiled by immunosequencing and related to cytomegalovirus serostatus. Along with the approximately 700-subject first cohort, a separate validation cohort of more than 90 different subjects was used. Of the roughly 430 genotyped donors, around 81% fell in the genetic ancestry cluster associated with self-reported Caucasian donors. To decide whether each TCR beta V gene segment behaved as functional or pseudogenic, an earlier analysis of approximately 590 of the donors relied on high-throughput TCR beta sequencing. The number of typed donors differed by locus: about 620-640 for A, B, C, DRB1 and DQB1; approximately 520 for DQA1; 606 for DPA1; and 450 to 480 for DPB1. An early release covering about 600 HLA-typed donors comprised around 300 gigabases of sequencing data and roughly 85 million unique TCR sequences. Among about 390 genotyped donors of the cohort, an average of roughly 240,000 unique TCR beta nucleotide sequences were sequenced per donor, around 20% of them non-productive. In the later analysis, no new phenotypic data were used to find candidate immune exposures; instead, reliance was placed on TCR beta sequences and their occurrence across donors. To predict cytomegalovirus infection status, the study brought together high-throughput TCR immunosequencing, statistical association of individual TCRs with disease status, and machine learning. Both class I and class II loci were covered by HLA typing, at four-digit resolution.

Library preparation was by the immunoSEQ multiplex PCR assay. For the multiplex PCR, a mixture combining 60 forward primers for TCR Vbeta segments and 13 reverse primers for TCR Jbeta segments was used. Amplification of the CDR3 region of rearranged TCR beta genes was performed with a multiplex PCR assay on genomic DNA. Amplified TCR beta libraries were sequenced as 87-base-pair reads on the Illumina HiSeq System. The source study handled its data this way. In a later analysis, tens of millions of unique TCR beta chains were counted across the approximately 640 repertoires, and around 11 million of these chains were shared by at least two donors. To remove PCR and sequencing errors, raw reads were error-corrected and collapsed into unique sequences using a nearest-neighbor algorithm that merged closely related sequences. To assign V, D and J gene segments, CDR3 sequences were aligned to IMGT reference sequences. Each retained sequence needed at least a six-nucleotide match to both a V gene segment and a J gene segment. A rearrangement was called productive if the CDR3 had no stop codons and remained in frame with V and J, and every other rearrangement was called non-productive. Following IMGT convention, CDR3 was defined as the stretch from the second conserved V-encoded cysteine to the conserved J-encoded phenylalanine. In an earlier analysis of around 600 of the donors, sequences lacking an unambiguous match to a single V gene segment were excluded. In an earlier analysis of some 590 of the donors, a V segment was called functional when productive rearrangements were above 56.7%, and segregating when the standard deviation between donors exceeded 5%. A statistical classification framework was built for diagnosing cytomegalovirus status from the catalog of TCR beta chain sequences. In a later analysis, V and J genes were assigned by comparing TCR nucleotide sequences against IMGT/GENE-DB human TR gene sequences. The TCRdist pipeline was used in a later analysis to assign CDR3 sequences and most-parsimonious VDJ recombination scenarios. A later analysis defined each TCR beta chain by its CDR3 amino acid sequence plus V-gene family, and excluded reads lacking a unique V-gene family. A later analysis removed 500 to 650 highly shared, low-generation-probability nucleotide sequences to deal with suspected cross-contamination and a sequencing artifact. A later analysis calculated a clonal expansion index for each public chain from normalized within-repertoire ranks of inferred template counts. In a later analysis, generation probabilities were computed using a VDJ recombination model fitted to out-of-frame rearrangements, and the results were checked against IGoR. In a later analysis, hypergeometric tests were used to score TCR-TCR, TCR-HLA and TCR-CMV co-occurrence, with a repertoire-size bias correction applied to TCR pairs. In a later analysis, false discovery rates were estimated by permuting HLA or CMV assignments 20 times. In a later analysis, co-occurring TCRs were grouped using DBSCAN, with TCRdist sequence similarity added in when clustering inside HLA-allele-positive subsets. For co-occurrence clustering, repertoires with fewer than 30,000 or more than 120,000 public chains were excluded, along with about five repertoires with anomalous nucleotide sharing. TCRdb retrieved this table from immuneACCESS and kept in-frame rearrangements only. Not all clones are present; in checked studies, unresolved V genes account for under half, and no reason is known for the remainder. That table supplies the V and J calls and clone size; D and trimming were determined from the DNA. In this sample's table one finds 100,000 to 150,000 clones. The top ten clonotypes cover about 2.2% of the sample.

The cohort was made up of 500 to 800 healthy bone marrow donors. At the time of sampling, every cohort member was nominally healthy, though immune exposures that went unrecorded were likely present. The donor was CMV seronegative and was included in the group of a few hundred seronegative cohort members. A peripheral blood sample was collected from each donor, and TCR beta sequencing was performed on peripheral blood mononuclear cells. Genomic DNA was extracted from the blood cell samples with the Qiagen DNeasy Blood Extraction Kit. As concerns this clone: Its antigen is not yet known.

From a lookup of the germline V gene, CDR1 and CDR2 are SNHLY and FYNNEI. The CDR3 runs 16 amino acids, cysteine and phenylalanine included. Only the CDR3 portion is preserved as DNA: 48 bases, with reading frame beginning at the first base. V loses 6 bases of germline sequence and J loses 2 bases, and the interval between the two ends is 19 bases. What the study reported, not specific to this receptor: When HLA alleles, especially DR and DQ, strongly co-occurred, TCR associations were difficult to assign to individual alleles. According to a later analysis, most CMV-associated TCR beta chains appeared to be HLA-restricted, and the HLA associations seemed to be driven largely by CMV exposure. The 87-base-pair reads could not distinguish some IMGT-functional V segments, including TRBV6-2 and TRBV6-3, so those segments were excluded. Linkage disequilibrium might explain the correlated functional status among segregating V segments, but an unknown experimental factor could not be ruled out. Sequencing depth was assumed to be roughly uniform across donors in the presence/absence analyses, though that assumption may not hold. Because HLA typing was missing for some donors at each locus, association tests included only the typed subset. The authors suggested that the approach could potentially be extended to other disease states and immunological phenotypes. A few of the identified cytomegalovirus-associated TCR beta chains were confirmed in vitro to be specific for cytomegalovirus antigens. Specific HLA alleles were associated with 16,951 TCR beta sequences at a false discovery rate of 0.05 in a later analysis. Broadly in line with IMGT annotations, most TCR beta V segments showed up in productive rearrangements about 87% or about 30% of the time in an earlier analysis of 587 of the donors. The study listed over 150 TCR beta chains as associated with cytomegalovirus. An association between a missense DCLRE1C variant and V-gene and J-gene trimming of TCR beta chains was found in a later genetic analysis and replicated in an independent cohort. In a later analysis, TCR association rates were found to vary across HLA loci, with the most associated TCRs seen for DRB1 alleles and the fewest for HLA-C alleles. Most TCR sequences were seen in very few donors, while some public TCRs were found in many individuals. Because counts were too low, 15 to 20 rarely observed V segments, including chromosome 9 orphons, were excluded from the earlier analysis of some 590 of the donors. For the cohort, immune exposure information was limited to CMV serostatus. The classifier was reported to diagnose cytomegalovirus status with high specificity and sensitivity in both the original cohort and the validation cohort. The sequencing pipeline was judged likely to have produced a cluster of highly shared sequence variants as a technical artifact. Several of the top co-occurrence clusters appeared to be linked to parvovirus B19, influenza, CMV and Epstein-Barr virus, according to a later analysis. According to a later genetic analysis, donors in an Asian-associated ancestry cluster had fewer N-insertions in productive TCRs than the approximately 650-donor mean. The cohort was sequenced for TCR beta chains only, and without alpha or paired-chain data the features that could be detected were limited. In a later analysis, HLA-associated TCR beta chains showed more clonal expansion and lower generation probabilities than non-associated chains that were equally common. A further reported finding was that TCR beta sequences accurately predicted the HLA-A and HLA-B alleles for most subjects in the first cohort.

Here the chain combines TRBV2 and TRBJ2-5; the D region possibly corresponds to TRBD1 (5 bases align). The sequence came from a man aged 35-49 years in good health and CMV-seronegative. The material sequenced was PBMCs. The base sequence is TGTGCCAGCAGGGCACGGCTTCGACAGACGCAAGAGACCCAGTACTTC. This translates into CASRARLRQTQETQYF.